Listed here is a single TCR beta chain. The data stem from a study of T cell responses to AZD1222 COVID-19 vaccine. Per germline, CDR1 LNHDA and CDR2 SQIVND (reference sequence). There are 15 residues in the CDR3. V was trimmed by 4 bases and J by 8 bases, leaving 20 bases between them. Generated by immunoSEQ multiplex PCR, the TCRdb table keeps only in-frame clones and is missing some. The sample records about 150,000 clones, around 92% being singletons. The V call is TRBV19, the J call TRBJ1-2; D gene ambiguous. This sample comprised peripheral blood, obtained on day 0 of AZD1222 vaccination. The receptor comes from an adult in good health. CDR3 coding DNA: TGTGCCAGTAGTACCCCCTCGGGTTGGCTAAGCGGCTACACCTTC. This sequence encodes CASSTPSGWLSGYTF.